A single T cell receptor beta chain is shown here with its context. Germline V lookup: CDR1 MNHEY, CDR2 SVGAGI. This CDR3 has 14 amino acids. J lost 5 bases, V lost 2 bases, and 4 bases had no gene match. The record originates from a study of blood T cell repertoires in COVID-19. TCRdb keeps only in-frame clones here, not all; method: immunoSEQ multiplex PCR. The repertoire holds some 80,000 clones, with around nine tenths as singletons. The V call is TRBV6-5, the J call TRBJ1-2; TRBD1 matches 8 bases. Sequenced input: peripheral blood. This receptor was obtained from an elderly man with active or convalescent COVID-19. The CDR3: CASSYATGVYGYTF. The DNA for the CDR3 is TGTGCCAGCAGTTACGCGACAGGGGTGTATGGCTACACCTTC.